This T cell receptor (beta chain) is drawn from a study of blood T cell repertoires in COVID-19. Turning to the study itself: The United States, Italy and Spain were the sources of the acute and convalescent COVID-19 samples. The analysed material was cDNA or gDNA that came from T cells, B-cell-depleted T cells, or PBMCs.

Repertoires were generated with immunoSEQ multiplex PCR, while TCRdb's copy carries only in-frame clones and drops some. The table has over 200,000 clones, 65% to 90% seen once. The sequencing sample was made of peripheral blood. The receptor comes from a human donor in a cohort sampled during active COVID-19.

The DNA of the CDR3 is TGTGCCACCAGCGGTGGTGAGCAGTTCTTC. It encodes CATSGGEQFF. The J gene is TRBJ2-1, the V gene TRBV19, with D possibly matching TRBD2 (5 bases). Germline assignment: CDR1 LNHDA and CDR2 SQIVND (reference sequence). V gave up 10 bases and J gave up 9 bases, with 10 bases separating them. The CDR3 loop spans 10 amino acids.